Below, 20 T cell receptor beta chains from the same sample are listed, as sequenced in a study of cytomegalovirus exposure and HLA in healthy donors (TCRdb year 2017). Libraries came from the immunoSEQ multiplex PCR assay. For the multiplex PCR, a mixture combining 60 forward primers for TCR Vbeta segments and 13 reverse primers for TCR Jbeta segments was used. TCRdb re-hosts the immuneACCESS table, in-frame sequences only. Its copies lack some clones; in the studies checked, an unresolved V gene accounts for under half of them, and the cause for the rest is not known. The table for this sample lists approximately 160,000 clones; 77% of them were counted only once. The ten biggest clones cover roughly 2.6% of the sample. The sample consisted of PBMCs. These receptor sequences come from a woman between 35 and 50 years old in good health and CMV-seropositive.

This clone was detected a few times. The rearrangement links TRBV6-5 to TRBJ2-2; 8 nucleotides agree with TRBD2. Germline V gene lookup returns CDR1 MNHEY and CDR2 SVGAGI. This CDR3 has 15 residues. V trimming: 0 bases; J trimming: 10 bases; junction bases outside the gene matches: 7. CDR3: CASSYSTGGDLELFF. In nucleotides, the CDR3 is TGTGCCAGCAGTTACTCAACGGGAGGGGACTTGGAGCTGTTTTTT.

The V gene is TRBV19, the J gene TRBJ2-4, with 9 bases lining up with TRBD1. V was pared by 4 bases and J by 6 bases, with 7 bases of the junction left unmatched. This CDR3 contains 15 residues. Germline CDR1 and CDR2: LNHDA and SQIVND (reference sequence). CDR3 coding DNA: TGTGCCAGTAGTACGACCGGGACAGGGACAAACATTCAGTACTTC. This codes for CASSTTGTGTNIQYF. The variable domain in full, completed from reference TRBV19 and TRBJ2-4, reads DGGITQSPKYLFRKEGQNVTLSCEQNLNHDAMYWYRQDPGQGLRLIYYSQIVNDFQKGDIAEGYSVSREKKESFPLTVTSAQKNPTAFYLCASSTTGTGTNIQYFGAGTRLSVL.

V usage is TRBV4-3 and J usage is TRBJ1-1; weak D call: TRBD1 (6 bases). This CDR3 has 15 amino acids. The germline V and J ends were trimmed by 4 bases and 1 base, with 13 bases remaining between them. From germline, CDR1 is LGHNA and CDR2 YSLEER. This CDR3 is CASSPLQGQNTEAFF. The CDR3 DNA reads TGCGCCAGCAGCCCCCTCCAGGGACAGAACACTGAAGCTTTCTTT.

The chain uses TRBV11-3 and TRBJ1-1; D might be TRBD1 (5 bases). This CDR3 contains 13 residues. V shed 0 bases and J shed 6 bases, with 8 bases lying between them. Germline V gene data show CDR1 as SGHNT and CDR2 as YENEEA. CDR3 nucleotide sequence: TGTGCCAGCAGCTTAGATGGGGGGGCTGAAGCTTTCTTT. Translated, it gives CASSLDGGAEAFF.

This chain connects TRBV7-2 to TRBJ1-1; D is uncertain. The CDR3 totals 16 residues. The germline V gene has CDR1 SGHTA and CDR2 FQGNSA. V was clipped by 2 bases and J by 0 bases, with 13 bases between them. The CDR3 region has the DNA TGTGCCAGCAGCTTAACACCTTCGACTGTGAACACTGAAGCTTTCTTT. Protein product: CASSLTPSTVNTEAFF.

The V gene is TRBV20-1, the J gene TRBJ2-1; 7 bases map to TRBD2. The CDR3 is made up of 10 amino acids. CDR1 DFQATT and CDR2 SNEGSKA come from the germline V gene (reference sequence). J was trimmed by 10 bases and V by 6 bases; bases with no gene match: 3. The CDR3 region is CSALAVEQFF. CDR3 DNA sequence: TGCAGTGCCCTAGCGGTCGAGCAGTTCTTC.

This clone was observed once. The J gene is TRBJ1-3, the V gene TRBV6-6; D unclear. The ends were cut back, 2 bases at V and 0 bases at J, with 5 bases in the middle. The CDR3 has 14 amino acids. Germline lookup yields CDR1 MNHNY and CDR2 SVGAGI (reference sequence). The CDR3 coding sequence is TGTGCCAGCAGTTACGGAGCCTCTGGAAACACCATATATTTT. Its protein product is CASSYGASGNTIYF.

The chain recombines TRBV5-6 with TRBJ1-1; D perhaps matches TRBD1 (6 bases). The germline V gene has CDR1 SGHDT and CDR2 YYEEEE. This CDR3 has 16 residues. The V gene lost 1 base and the J gene lost 1 base, with 14 bases spanning the gap. The CDR3 spells CASSLLRGWRNTEAFF. The CDR3 bases are TGTGCCAGCAGCTTGTTGAGGGGGTGGAGGAACACTGAAGCTTTCTTT. Supplemented by reference TRBV5-6 and TRBJ1-1, the full variable domain reads DAGVTQSPTHLIKTRGQQVTLRCSPKSGHDTVSWYQQALGQGPQFIFQYYEEEERQRGNFPDRFSGHQFPNYSSELNVNALLLGDSALYLCASSLLRGWRNTEAFFGQGTRLTVV.

This clone has a handful of counts. This CDR3 is CASSPGWGNQPQHF. The CDR3 DNA sequence: TGTGCCAGCAGCCCAGGGTGGGGCAATCAGCCCCAGCATTTT. The chain couples TRBV6-5 to TRBJ1-5; perhaps TRBD1 as D (5 bases). The CDR3 covers 14 residues. The germline V and J ends were trimmed by 6 bases and 2 bases, with 11 bases remaining between them. The germline V gene has CDR1 MNHEY and CDR2 SVGAGI.

The chain joins TRBV5-4 to TRBJ2-5; D is uncertain. V lost 2 bases and J 4 bases, leaving 9 bases between the germline ends. The CDR3 consists of 13 residues. CDR1 is SGHNT, CDR2 YYREEE, per germline (reference sequence). In nucleotides, the CDR3 is TGTGCCAGCAGCTTAACGACATTAGAGACCCAGTACTTC. Translated, it gives CASSLTTLETQYF.

The chain links TRBV28 to TRBJ1-1, with a tentative D call TRBD1 (5 bases). This CDR3 contains 13 residues. Germline lookup yields CDR1 MDHEN and CDR2 SYDVKM. CDR3 sequence reads: CVSLVGPRTEAFF. CDR3 nucleotide sequence: TGTGTTTCCCTTGTGGGGCCAAGGACTGAAGCTTTCTTT.

This clone was seen a single time. The V call is TRBV29-1, the J call TRBJ2-4; D perhaps matches TRBD2 (5 bases). Germline V gene lookup returns CDR1 SQVTM and CDR2 ANQGSEA. With 4 bases removed from V and 1 base from J, the gap between germline ends came to 11 bases. This CDR3 is built from 14 residues. The CDR3 loop reads CSVARDWAKNIQYF. For the CDR3, the DNA is TGCAGCGTTGCGAGGGATTGGGCCAAAAACATTCAGTACTTC.

The rearrangement links TRBV29-1 to TRBJ1-2, with 10 bases lining up with TRBD1. V shed 6 bases, J shed 6 bases, and the junction held 4 bases outside the gene matches. The V gene's germline CDR1 is SQVTM and CDR2 ANQGSEA. This CDR3 is built from 12 residues. CDR3 sequence: CSVADRGNGYTF. The CDR3 DNA reads as TGCAGCGTAGCGGACAGGGGGAATGGCTACACCTTC.

The V and J genes are TRBV25-1 and TRBJ2-7; D is possibly TRBD2 (6 bases). The V gene lost 7 bases and the J gene lost 0 bases, with 10 bases spanning the gap. CDR1 and CDR2 (germline): MGHDK, SYGVNS. The CDR3 consists of 13 residues. CDR3 sequence reads: CASKNGGSYEQYF. DNA of the CDR3: TGTGCCAGCAAAAACGGGGGCTCCTACGAGCAGTACTTC.

J is TRBJ2-2 and V is TRBV7-9, with 8 positions matching TRBD1. The trim removed 11 bases at V and 6 bases at J, leaving 11 bases unmatched. The CDR3 is 14 residues long. Germline CDR1 and CDR2: SEHNR and FQNEAQ (reference sequence). CDR3 sequence: CASRGLELAGELFF. In nucleotides, the CDR3 is TGTGCCTCCAGGGGGCTAGAATTGGCCGGGGAGCTGTTTTTT.

The rearrangement joins TRBV7-7 to TRBJ2-5; possibly TRBD1 for D (5 bases). The end of the DNA aligns better with TRBJ2-7, so the J call may be wrong. CDR1 is SSHAT and CDR2 is FNYEAQ in the germline V gene (reference sequence). The CDR3 totals 17 residues. The CDR3 protein is CASSLVGARRRGYEQYF. The CDR3 DNA reads as TGTGCCAGCAGCTTAGTAGGGGCTAGGAGAAGGGGCTACGAGCAGTACTTC.

The rearrangement joins TRBV30 to TRBJ1-1; D is uncertain. The V gene lost 4 bases and the J gene lost 5 bases, with 8 bases spanning the gap. Germline V gene lookup returns CDR1 GTSNPN and CDR2 SVGIG (reference sequence). The CDR3 has 11 residues. The CDR3 DNA sequence: TGTGCCTGGACCCCAATTACTGAAGCTTTCTTT. Amino acid sequence: CAWTPITEAFF.

The V call is TRBV2, the J call TRBJ2-5; D is perhaps TRBD1 (7 bases). Per germline, CDR1 SNHLY and CDR2 FYNNEI. CDR3 size: 16 residues. Trimming left V 6 bases short and J 3 bases short, with 20 bases between. The CDR3 coding sequence is TGTGCCAGCAGCACAGGGACAGCGGGCGTGGAAGAGACCCAGTACTTC. Amino acids: CASSTGTAGVEETQYF.

In its sample, this clone was seen a few times. The chain links TRBV30 to TRBJ1-2; 7 nucleotides agree with TRBD1. The J segment lost 4 bases and the V segment lost 2 bases, leaving 7 bases of the junction unmatched. The CDR3 length is 14 residues. Germline V gene data show CDR1 as GTSNPN and CDR2 as SVGIG (reference sequence). The CDR3 DNA is TGTGCCTGGAGTTCAGGGGGTAGCGGCTATGGCTACACCTTC. Protein sequence: CAWSSGGSGYGYTF.

The chain couples TRBV25-1 to TRBJ1-2; 12 bases are shared with TRBD1. Germline assignment: CDR1 MGHDK and CDR2 SYGVNS. The CDR3 has 17 residues. V lost 3 bases, J lost 0 bases, and 5 bases stayed unmatched. The CDR3 is CASSEGDRGPSNYGYTF. As DNA, the CDR3 is TGTGCCAGCAGTGAGGGGGACAGGGGGCCGTCTAACTATGGCTACACCTTC.